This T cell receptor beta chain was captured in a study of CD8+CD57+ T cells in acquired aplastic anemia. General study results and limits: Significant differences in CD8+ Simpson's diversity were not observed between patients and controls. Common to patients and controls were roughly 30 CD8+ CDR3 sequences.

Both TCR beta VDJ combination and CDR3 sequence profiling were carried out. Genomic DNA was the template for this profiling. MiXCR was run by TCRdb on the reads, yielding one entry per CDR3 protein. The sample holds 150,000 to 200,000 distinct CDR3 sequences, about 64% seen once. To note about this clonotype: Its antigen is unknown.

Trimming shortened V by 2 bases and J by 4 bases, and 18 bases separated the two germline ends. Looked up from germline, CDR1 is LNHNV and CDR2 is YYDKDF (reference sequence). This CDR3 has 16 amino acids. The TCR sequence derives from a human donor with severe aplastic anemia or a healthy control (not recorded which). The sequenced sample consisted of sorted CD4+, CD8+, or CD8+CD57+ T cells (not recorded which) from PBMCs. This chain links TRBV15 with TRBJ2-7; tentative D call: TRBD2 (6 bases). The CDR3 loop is CATSRLGAGNFYEQYF. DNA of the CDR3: TGTGCCACCAGCAGACTAGGGGCGGGAAACTTTTACGAGCAGTACTTC.